The 11 T cell receptor beta chains given below trace back to one sample, sequenced in a study of regulatory T cells in long-lasting Graves disease. Stated time point: persistent/refractory GD, antithyroid drugs over 5 years with positive TRAb. PBMC RNA was the source of the TCR library. Arm-PCR of CDR3 regions and iRepertoire HTBI primers were the basis on which TCR beta libraries were built. TCRdb re-derived calls from the multiplex PCR reads in MiXCR, one entry per CDR3 protein. The repertoire holds 450,000 or so distinct CDR3 sequences, roughly 23% seen once, with approximately 14% in the top ten. Sequenced here: peripheral blood mononuclear cells (PBMCs), sampled when the disease was refractory, from a patient treated with antithyroid drugs. The source is a female donor with Graves disease.

This clonotype was seen ten or more times. This sequence joins TRBV28 and TRBJ1-2; 7 bases are a match to TRBD1. This CDR3 has 11 amino acids. Germline V gene sequence: CDR1 MDHEN, CDR2 SYDVKM. Unmatched junction bases numbered 7, after V lost 10 bases and J lost 8 bases. CDR3 coding DNA: TGTGCCACAAAGACAGGGCGAGGCTACACCTTC. This sequence encodes CATKTGRGYTF.

The table lists this clonotype with a few counts. The chain is built from TRBV20-1 and TRBJ2-3; 9 positions match TRBD2. The CDR3 loop spans 19 amino acids. Germline V lookup: CDR1 DFQATT, CDR2 SNEGSKA (reference sequence). The junction had 15 bases not matched to a gene; V was cut back by 1 base and J by 1 base. The DNA for the CDR3 is TGCAGTGCTAGAGGTGTAGGACTAGCGAGAATCGTGCGCACAGATACGCAGTATTTT. Translated: CSARGVGLARIVRTDTQYF.

At least ten counts were recorded for this clonotype. This chain joins TRBV7-9 and TRBJ1-5; D gene ambiguous. This CDR3 spans 14 amino acids. V was clipped by 5 bases and J by 6 bases, with 14 bases between them. Germline CDR1 SEHNR, CDR2 FQNEAQ (reference sequence). Here the CDR3 DNA reads TGTGCCAGCAGCCCCGCGGGAAGTGGTCAGCCCCAGCATTTT. This codes for CASSPAGSGQPQHF.

The chain joins TRBV20-1 to TRBJ2-3; a weak D match, TRBD1 (6 bases). The V gene lost 0 bases and the J gene lost 6 bases, with 19 bases spanning the gap. The CDR3 is 16 amino acids. Germline assignment: CDR1 DFQATT and CDR2 SNEGSKA (reference sequence). The CDR3 sequence is CSARDFTKARGDTQYF. The CDR3 coding sequence is TGCAGTGCTAGAGATTTTACTAAGGCTAGGGGGGATACGCAGTATTTT.

V and J are TRBV7-2 and TRBJ1-6; 7 bases are shared with TRBD1. With 5 bases clipped from V and 16 bases from J, the junction kept 8 bases outside the gene matches. The CDR3 consists of 12 residues. Germline V gives CDR1 SGHTA, CDR2 FQGNSA. CDR3 sequence: CASSVDRVSLHF. In nucleotides, the CDR3 is TGTGCCAGCAGCGTCGACAGGGTATCACTCCACTTT.

Worth noting for this clonotype: This could be a read error, since a much larger clone is one nucleotide away. This rearrangement joins TRBV7-2 to TRBJ2-5; the D gene is possibly TRBD2 (5 bases). Germline V lookup: CDR1 SGHTA, CDR2 FQGNSA. The CDR3 totals 13 residues. With 3 bases removed from V and 8 bases from J, the gap between germline ends came to 13 bases. This CDR3 is CASSLAVSGTQYF. DNA of the CDR3: TGTGCCAGCAGCTTGGCGGTTTCGGGAACCCAGTACTTC.

This clonotype appeared many times. J is TRBJ2-7 and V is TRBV2, with D unclear. The CDR3 is made up of 14 amino acids. Germline CDR1 is SNHLY and CDR2 is FYNNEI. The V end lost 5 bases, the J end lost 3 bases, and 14 bases lay between the germline ends. CDR3 sequence reads: CASSSLRQLYEQYF. The CDR3 region has the DNA TGTGCCAGCAGTAGTCTACGTCAGCTCTACGAGCAGTACTTC.

About this clonotype itself: This likely came from a read error, as a far larger clone is one base away. The genes are TRBV6-1 and TRBJ2-7; D not resolved. The CDR3 contains 10 residues. CDR1 and CDR2 (germline): MNHNS, SASEGT. This chain's CDR3 is CASSDYEQCF. For the CDR3, the DNA is TGTGCCAGCAGTGACTACGAGCAGTGCTTC.

V gene TRBV11-2 combines with J gene TRBJ2-1, with D hard to call. Trimming pared 2 bases from V and 7 bases from J, leaving 9 bases between. The CDR3 sequence is 13 residues long. Germline V gives CDR1 SGHAT, CDR2 FQNNGV. This CDR3 reads CASSLSGGNEQFF. CDR3 coding DNA: TGTGCCAGCAGCTTATCGGGTGGAAATGAGCAGTTCTTC.

In this sample, this clonotype turned up many times. The chain joins TRBV28 to TRBJ1-5; 8 nucleotides align to TRBD1. J was trimmed by 7 bases and V by 4 bases; bases with no gene match: 9. The CDR3 extends over 15 amino acids. Germline-derived CDR1 and CDR2 are MDHEN and SYDVKM. Here the CDR3 reads CASSSGQGNYQPQHF. The CDR3, as DNA: TGTGCCAGCAGTTCCGGACAGGGCAATTACCAGCCCCAGCATTTT.

This clonotype was recorded many times. The genes are TRBV12-5 and TRBJ2-5; 12 bases fit TRBD1. Germline CDR1 reads LGHNT; CDR2 reads FRNRAP. V trimming: 4 bases; J trimming: 4 bases; junction bases outside the gene matches: 10. The CDR3 sequence is 17 residues long. CDR3 nucleotide sequence: TGTGCTAGTGGTTCCGGGACAGGGGGCCTTAGGGGAGAGACCCAGTACTTC. Protein product: CASGSGTGGLRGETQYF.